The source of this T cell receptor (beta chain) is a study of blood T cell repertoires in COVID-19. Study context: Some COVID-19 samples were acute and others convalescent; all came from the United States, Italy and Spain. PBMCs, B-cell-depleted T cells, or T cells provided the cDNA or gDNA that made up the material.

The CDR3 is 17 amino acids. Trimming removed 1 base at V and 5 bases at J, with 21 bases between. Germline V gene sequence: CDR1 SGHRS, CDR2 YFSETQ. Here immunoSEQ multiplex PCR was the method, and the copy in TCRdb shows in-frame clones only, minus some. The sample has fewer than 120,000 clones; around nine tenths are singletons. The sample comprised peripheral blood. This sequence originates from a human donor in a cohort sampled during active COVID-19. The chain carries TRBV5-1 and TRBJ1-2, with D possibly being TRBD1 (5 bases). The CDR3 nucleotides read TGCGCCAGCAGCTTGTCCCCCCAGGGAAGGGCGAGGTATGGCTACACCTTC. Translation gives CASSLSPQGRARYGYTF.